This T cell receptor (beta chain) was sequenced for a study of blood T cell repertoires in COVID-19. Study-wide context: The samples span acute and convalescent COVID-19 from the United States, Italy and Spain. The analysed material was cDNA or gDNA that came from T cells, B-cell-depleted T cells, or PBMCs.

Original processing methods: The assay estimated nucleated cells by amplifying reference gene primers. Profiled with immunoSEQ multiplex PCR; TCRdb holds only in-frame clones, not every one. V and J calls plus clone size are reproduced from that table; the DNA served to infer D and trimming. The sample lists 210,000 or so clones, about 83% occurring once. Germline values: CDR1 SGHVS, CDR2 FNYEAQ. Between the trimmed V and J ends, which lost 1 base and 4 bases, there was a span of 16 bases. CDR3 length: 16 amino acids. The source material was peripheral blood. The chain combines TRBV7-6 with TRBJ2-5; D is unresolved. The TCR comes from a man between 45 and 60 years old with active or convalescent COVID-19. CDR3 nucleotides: TGTGCCAGCAGCTTAGTTCCTAGTTCGGGTGGAGAGACCCAGTACTTC. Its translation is CASSLVPSSGGETQYF.